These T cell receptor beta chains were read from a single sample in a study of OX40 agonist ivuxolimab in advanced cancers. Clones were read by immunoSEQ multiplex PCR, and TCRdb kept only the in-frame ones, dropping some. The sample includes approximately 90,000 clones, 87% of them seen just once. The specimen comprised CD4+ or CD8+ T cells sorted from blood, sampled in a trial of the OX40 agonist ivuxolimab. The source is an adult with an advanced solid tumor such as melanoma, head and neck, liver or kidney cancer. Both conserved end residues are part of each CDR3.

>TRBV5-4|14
CASSLAGQAYEQYF
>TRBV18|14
CASSSQGTWNTIYF
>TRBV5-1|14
CASSLQTGADTQYF
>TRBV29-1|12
CSGGQGAVEAFF
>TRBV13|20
CASSLAVGLAGMRSTDTQYF
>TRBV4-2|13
CASSRNLGDTQYF
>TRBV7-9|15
CASSRTGGGSAEQYF
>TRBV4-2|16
CASSQDAGGNIYGYTF
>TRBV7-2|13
CASRGGAYNEQFF
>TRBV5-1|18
CASSLGWVLAGPKDTQYF
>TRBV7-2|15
CASSREQGANTEAFF
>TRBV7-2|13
CASTSSHSYEQYF
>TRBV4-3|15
CASSQDLGGSYGYTF
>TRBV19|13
CASRDRQTYTQYF
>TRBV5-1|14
CASRTGWQNTEAFF
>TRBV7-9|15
CASSSTQTGGHGYTF
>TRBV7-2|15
CASRPRLAGGNEQFF
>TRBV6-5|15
CASSYSTGSSYEQYF
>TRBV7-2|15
CASSLRGGSSYEQYF
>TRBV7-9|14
CASRGSGQGHEQYF
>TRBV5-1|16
CASSLVGGGPSDTQYF
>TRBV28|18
CASSRPPPPTGGNQPQHF
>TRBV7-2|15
CASSLTGPGGEKLFF
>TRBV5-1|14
CASSSGQGATPLFF
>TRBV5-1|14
CASSLEGSNQPQHF
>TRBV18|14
CASSPDSRTDTQYF
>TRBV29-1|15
CSVEGYTRANYGYTF
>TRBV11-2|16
CASSSPVSGFSYEQYF
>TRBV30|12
CAWSVLLETQYF
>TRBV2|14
CASSEARGDYGYTF
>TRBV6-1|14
CASSEAATSYGYTF
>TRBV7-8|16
CASSLVGTGASETQYF
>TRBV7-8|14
CASSFGRSTDTQYF
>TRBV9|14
CASSVEVANNEQFF
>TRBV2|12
CASTAGEATQHF
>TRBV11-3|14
CASSLLGTVETQYF
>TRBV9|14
CASSVEGPQGEQYF
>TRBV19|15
CASSARGGIGNTIYF
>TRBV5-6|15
CASSVTGDSYNEQFF
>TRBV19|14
CASSMETYNSPLHF
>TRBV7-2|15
CASDSTAGFSSPLHF
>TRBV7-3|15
CASSLTLEAADTQYF
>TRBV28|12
CASSLRGYGYTF
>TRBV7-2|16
CASSHLDHRRNQPQHF
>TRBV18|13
CASSTGIEQPQHF
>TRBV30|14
CAWSGRRANEKLFF
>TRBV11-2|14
CASSSGSDPPEAFF
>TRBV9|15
CASSATGRQQETQYF
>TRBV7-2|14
CASSFPGTDQPQHF
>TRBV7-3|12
CASSGAKAEQFF
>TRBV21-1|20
CASSNPHPGVRVISNQPQHF
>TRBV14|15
CASSQLAGSYNEQFF
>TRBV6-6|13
CASSYREDYGYTF